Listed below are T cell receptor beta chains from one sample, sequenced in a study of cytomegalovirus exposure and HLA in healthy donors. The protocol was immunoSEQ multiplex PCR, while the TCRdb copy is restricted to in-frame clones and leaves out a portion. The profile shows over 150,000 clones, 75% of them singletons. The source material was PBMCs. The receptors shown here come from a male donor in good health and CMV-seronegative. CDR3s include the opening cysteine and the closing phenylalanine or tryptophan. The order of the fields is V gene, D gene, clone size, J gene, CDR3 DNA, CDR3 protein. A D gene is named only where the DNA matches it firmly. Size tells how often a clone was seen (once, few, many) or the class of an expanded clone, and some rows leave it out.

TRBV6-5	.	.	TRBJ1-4	TGTGCCAGCAGTCTCGACAGGTTGGTCGAAAAACTGTTTTTT	CASSLDRLVEKLFF
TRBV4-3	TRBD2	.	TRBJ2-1	TGCGCCAGCAGCCAAGATTCCGAGACTAGCGCCTACAATGAGCAGTTCTTC	CASSQDSETSAYNEQFF
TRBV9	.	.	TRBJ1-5	TGTGCCAGCAGCTCGGGACTTACTCTAGATCAGCCCCAGCATTTT	CASSSGLTLDQPQHF
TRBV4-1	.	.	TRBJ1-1	TGCGCCAGCAGCCAAGAAGTGGGTCGGGATATGAACACTGAAGCTTTCTTT	CASSQEVGRDMNTEAFF
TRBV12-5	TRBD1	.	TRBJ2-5	TGTGCTAGTGGTTGGAAACCGGGACAGCAAGAGACCCAGTACTTC	CASGWKPGQQETQYF
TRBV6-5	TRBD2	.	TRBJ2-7	TGTGCCAGCAGTTACTCGCGACTAGCGGTCTACGAGCAGTACTTC	CASSYSRLAVYEQYF
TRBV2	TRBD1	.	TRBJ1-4	TGTGCCAGCCAAACGCTAGGGCCGGCGACAGGGAATGAAAAACTGTTTTTT	CASQTLGPATGNEKLFF
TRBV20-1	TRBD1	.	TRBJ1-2	TGCAGTGCTGGGACAGGGACTGGCTACACCTTC	CSAGTGTGYTF
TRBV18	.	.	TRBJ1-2	TGTGCCAGCTCACCACCCACGACGGACAATCGCGGCTACACCTTC	CASSPPTTDNRGYTF
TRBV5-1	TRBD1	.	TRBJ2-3	TGCGCCAGCAGCCGGAGGACAGGGGGCCCGGATACGCAGTATTTT	CASSRRTGGPDTQYF
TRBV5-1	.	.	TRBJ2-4	TGCGCCAGCAGCTTGGACACCCAAAACATTCAGTACTTC	CASSLDTQNIQYF
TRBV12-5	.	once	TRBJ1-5	TGTGCTAGTAGCAGGGGTGGCTATAGCAATCAGCCCCAGCATTTT	CASSRGGYSNQPQHF
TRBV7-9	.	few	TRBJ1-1	TGTGCCAGCAGCCCGAGGAACACTGAAGCTTTCTTT	CASSPRNTEAFF
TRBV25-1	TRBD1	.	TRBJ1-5	TGTGCCAGCAGTGAAGGTACAGGGGTCCTGGATCAGCCCCAGCATTTT	CASSEGTGVLDQPQHF
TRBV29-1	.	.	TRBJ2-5	TGCAGCGCCACTCCGGGCGGCTCAATCCAGGGTGAGACCCAGTACTTC	CSATPGGSIQGETQYF
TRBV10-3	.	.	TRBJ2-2	TGTGCCATCACTCCGTCTAGGAACACCGGGGAGCTGTTTTTT	CAITPSRNTGELFF
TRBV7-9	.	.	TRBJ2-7	TGTGCCAGCAGCTTAGCGGACAGTCCCTCCTACGAGCAGTACTTC	CASSLADSPSYEQYF
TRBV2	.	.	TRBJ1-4	TGTGCCAGCATTGGGTGGAGGGCCCCCAGTGGAAGGATTAATGAAAAACTGTTTTTT	CASIGWRAPSGRINEKLFF
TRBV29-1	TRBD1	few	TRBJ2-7	TGCAGCGTTGAAGCAGGGGGTTCCTACGAGCAGTACTTC	CSVEAGGSYEQYF
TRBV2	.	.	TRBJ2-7	TGTGCCAGCAGAGAACAGGGAAACTCCTACGAGCAGTACTTC	CASREQGNSYEQYF
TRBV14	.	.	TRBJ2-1	TGTGCCAGCAGCCAGGAAAGAACCCGGGATGAGCAGTTCTTC	CASSQERTRDEQFF
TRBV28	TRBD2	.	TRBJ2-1	TGTGCCAGCAGTGAGAATCTAGCGGGATACAATGAGCAGTTCTTC	CASSENLAGYNEQFF
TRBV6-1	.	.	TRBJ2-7	TGTGCCAGCGAGGTTGGAGGGGTCAGCTCCTACGAGCAGTACTTC	CASEVGGVSSYEQYF
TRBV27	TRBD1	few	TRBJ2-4	TGTGCCAGCAGTCCTTGGACAGGGGTAAACATTCAGTACTTC	CASSPWTGVNIQYF
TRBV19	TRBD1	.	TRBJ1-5	TGTGCCAGTAAACAGACAGGGGGAAGCAATCAGCCCCAGCATTTT	CASKQTGGSNQPQHF
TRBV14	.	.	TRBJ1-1	TGTGCCAGCAGCCAAGATTTTGGAGGGGCCACTGAAGCTTTCTTT	CASSQDFGGATEAFF
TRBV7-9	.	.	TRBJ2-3	TGTGCCAGCAGCTTAGAGGGAGACGCAGATACGCAGTATTTT	CASSLEGDADTQYF
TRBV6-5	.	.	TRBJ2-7	TGTGCCAGCAGGGGGGGACTGTCTCTTTACGAGCAGTACTTC	CASRGGLSLYEQYF
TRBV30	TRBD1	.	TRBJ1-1	TGTGCCGGACCCGGGACAGCGAACACTGAAGCTTTCTTT	CAGPGTANTEAFF
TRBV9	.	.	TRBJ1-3	TGTGCCAGCAGCGTAGGGGCAACCAGCTCTGGAAACACCATATATTTT	CASSVGATSSGNTIYF
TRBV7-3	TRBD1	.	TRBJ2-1	TGTGCCAGCAGTCCTTGGCCGGGACAGGGGGAAAATGAGCAGTTCTTC	CASSPWPGQGENEQFF
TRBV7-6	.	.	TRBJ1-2	TGTGCCAGCAGCTTAGCCTATACTTTAGGGGCTGGCTATGGCTACACCTTC	CASSLAYTLGAGYGYTF
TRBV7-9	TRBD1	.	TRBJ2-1	TGTGCCAGCAGTTTTGGACAGGGGAATAAGGATGAGCAGTTCTTC	CASSFGQGNKDEQFF
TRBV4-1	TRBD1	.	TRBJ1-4	TGCGCCAGCAGCCAAGCGGACAGGGGCCTTAATGAAAAACTGTTTTTT	CASSQADRGLNEKLFF
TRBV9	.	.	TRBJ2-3	TGTGCCAGCAGCGTAGATTCGGGGGGCACAGATACGCAGTATTTT	CASSVDSGGTDTQYF
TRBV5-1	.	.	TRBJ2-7	TGCGCCAGCAGCTCCTCAGGGTTAGCCTCCTACGAGCAGTACTTC	CASSSSGLASYEQYF
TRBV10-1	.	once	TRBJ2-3	TGCGCCAGCAGGGGAGCAGATACGCAGTATTTT	CASRGADTQYF
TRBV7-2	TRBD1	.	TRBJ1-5	TGTGCCAGCAGCCCAGACAGGGGGGATCAGCCCCAGCATTTT	CASSPDRGDQPQHF
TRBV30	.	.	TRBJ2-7	TGTGCCTGGATGGGGGGGCACGAGCAGTACTTC	CAWMGGHEQYF
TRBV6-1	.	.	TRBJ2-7	TGTGCCAGCAAGCAGGCTGGCGAGCAGTACTTC	CASKQAGEQYF
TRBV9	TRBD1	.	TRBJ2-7	TGTGCCAGCAGCGTCGGAACCACAGGGGGCGCGGAGCAGTACTTC	CASSVGTTGGAEQYF
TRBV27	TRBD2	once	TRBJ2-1	TGTGCCAGCAGTTTAACACTAGCGGGGCTCATGAGCTCCTACAATGAGCAGTTCTTC	CASSLTLAGLMSSYNEQFF
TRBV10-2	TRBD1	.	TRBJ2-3	TGCGCCAGCAGTGAGGGACAGGGGGCCTCAGATACGCAGTATTTT	CASSEGQGASDTQYF
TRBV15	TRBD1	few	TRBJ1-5	TGTGCCACCAGCAGAGGGCAGGGGGCTTTCAATCAGCCCCAGCATTTT	CATSRGQGAFNQPQHF
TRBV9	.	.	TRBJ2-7	TGTGCCAGCGGAGAATTGACGGGCGAGCAGTACTTC	CASGELTGEQYF
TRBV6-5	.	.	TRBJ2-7	TGTGCCAGCAGTCCCTCCGGAGGGGAGCAGTACTTC	CASSPSGGEQYF
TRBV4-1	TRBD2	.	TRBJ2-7	TGCGCCAGCAGCCAAGATAGCGGGAGGACCTACGAGCAGTACTTC	CASSQDSGRTYEQYF
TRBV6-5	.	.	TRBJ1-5	TGTGCCAGCAGTTACTACCGGGATCAGCCCCAGCATTTT	CASSYYRDQPQHF
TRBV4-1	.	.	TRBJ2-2	TGCGCCAGCAGCCGGACCGGAGCCGGGGGTTCCGGGGAGCTGTTTTTT	CASSRTGAGGSGELFF
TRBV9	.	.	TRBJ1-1	TGTGCCAGCAGGGGGGAGGGGGACACTGAAGCTTTCTTT	CASRGEGDTEAFF
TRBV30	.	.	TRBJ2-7	TGTGCCTGGAGTGCACAGGTTTCCTACGAGCAGTACTTC	CAWSAQVSYEQYF
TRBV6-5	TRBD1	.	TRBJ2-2	TGTGCCAGCAGTTACGGGACAGAGTACACCGGGGAGCTGTTTTTT	CASSYGTEYTGELFF
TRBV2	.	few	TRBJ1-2	TGTGCCAGCACCCTGGGGCAGGAGAACTATGGCTACACCTTC	CASTLGQENYGYTF